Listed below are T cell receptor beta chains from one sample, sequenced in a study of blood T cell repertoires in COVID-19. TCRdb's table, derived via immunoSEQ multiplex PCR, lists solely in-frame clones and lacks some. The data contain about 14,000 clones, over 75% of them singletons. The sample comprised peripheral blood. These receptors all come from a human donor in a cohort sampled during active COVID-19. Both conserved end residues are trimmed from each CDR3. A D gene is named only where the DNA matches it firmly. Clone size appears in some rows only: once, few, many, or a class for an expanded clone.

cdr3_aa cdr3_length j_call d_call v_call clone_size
AYRDREVKLF 10 TRBJ1-4 TRBD1 TRBV30 NA
ASSIVGHPAETQY 13 TRBJ2-5 NA TRBV19 NA
ASSLEGGHNEQF 12 TRBJ2-1 NA TRBV5-1 NA
ASSTGGYEQY 10 TRBJ2-7 TRBD2 TRBV5-6 NA
ASSPRGLAGTKNIQY 15 TRBJ2-4 TRBD2 TRBV3-1/TRBV3-2 NA
ASSLGDRDEEKLF 13 TRBJ1-4 TRBD1 TRBV7-9 NA
ASSPPPTSGRLF 12 TRBJ2-2 TRBD2 TRBV3-1/TRBV3-2 NA
ASSFAGRPLDEQY 13 TRBJ2-7 NA TRBV7-2 NA
AISEAFGGGYEQY 13 TRBJ2-7 TRBD2 TRBV10-3 once
AAGSWNSPLH 10 TRBJ1-6 NA TRBV19 NA
ASSLGTGKLNTGANVLT 17 TRBJ2-6 TRBD1 TRBV11-2 NA
ASSLVGGSREQF 12 TRBJ2-1 TRBD2 TRBV7-2 NA
ASSLLAGVYEQY 12 TRBJ2-7 TRBD2 TRBV5-6 NA
ASSLDRMAYYT 11 TRBJ1-2 TRBD1 TRBV5-4 many
ASSESSNTGELF 12 TRBJ2-2 NA TRBV10-1 once
ASSQDLAFGELF 12 TRBJ2-2 NA TRBV14 NA
ASSSDFQETQY 11 TRBJ2-5 NA TRBV6-2/TRBV6-3 NA
ATSDRRAQGRSYNEQF 16 TRBJ2-1 NA TRBV24-1 NA
ASSLGTSGPNEQF 13 TRBJ2-1 TRBD2 TRBV14 NA
ASSIHEQF 8 TRBJ2-1 NA TRBV28 NA
ASSLEVVGDTGELF 14 TRBJ2-2 NA TRBV11-3 NA
ASSYLRSSSYNEQF 14 TRBJ2-1 NA TRBV6-5 NA
ASSFRLAGGVYNEQF 15 TRBJ2-1 TRBD2 TRBV27 NA
ASSFGRAAGDNEQF 14 TRBJ2-1 TRBD2 TRBV11-2 NA
ASAQGAKGYEQY 12 TRBJ2-7 TRBD1 TRBV5-5 NA
ATSDSGLHNFRNNEQF 16 TRBJ2-1 NA TRBV24-1 NA
ASSPAGPNSYEQY 13 TRBJ2-7 NA TRBV7-2 many
ASSTLAGDGEQY 12 TRBJ2-7 TRBD2 TRBV5-6 once
ASSLGGKNEAF 11 TRBJ1-1 NA TRBV5-1 NA
ASSLPGQETQY 11 TRBJ2-5 NA TRBV2 NA
ASSQTDSTGNTIY 13 TRBJ1-3 NA TRBV7-9 NA
ASSPDWTNTEAF 12 TRBJ1-1 NA TRBV18 NA
ASSPIGQGLGEAF 13 TRBJ1-1 TRBD1 TRBV14 NA
ASSQEGRPSYEQY 13 TRBJ2-7 NA TRBV14 once
ASSSGTGGSNQPQH 14 TRBJ1-5 TRBD1 TRBV6-5 NA
ASRDSATNEKLF 12 TRBJ1-4 NA TRBV5-4 NA
ASSLDRTSGGSSYNEQF 17 TRBJ2-1 TRBD2 TRBV27 NA
ASSNYRGPFSGANVLT 16 TRBJ2-6 TRBD1 TRBV11-2 NA
ASRGTEETQY 10 TRBJ2-5 NA TRBV3-1/TRBV3-2 NA
ASSLSLGGRNTIY 13 TRBJ1-3 NA TRBV28 NA
ASSIRIWNTEAF 12 TRBJ1-1 NA TRBV28 NA
ASRGLAGGDNEQF 13 TRBJ2-1 TRBD2 TRBV27 once
ASMGGVQETQY 11 TRBJ2-5 TRBD2 TRBV25-1 NA
ASSYGTGEGPLH 12 TRBJ1-6 TRBD1 TRBV6-7 once
ASSYAQGGTEAF 12 TRBJ1-1 TRBD1 TRBV6-2/TRBV6-3 few
ASSSRDRHYAF 11 TRBJ1-1 TRBD1 TRBV7-8 NA
ASSLSSGLAVFSREQY 16 TRBJ2-7 TRBD2 TRBV7-9 NA
AISENSPGELF 11 TRBJ2-2 NA TRBV10-3 NA
ATTAGVTDTQY 11 TRBJ2-3 NA TRBV5-4 NA
AIQARTYNEQF 11 TRBJ2-1 NA TRBV6-6 NA
ASSSGLAGVTDTQY 14 TRBJ2-3 TRBD2 TRBV28 NA
ASSPGGTGNYEQY 13 TRBJ2-7 TRBD1 TRBV5-4 NA
ASSPPGASYNEQF 13 TRBJ2-1 NA TRBV18 once
ASSQDWDSHTGELF 14 TRBJ2-2 TRBD1 TRBV4-3 NA